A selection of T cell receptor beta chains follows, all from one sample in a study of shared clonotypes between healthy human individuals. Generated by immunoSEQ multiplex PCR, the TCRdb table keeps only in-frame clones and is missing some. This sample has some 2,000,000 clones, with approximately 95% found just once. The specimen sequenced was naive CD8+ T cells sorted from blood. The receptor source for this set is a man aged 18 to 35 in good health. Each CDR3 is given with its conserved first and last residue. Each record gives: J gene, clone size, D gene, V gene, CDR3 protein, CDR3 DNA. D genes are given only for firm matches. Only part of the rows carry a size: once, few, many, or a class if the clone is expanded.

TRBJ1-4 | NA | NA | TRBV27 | CASSLSLGANEKLFF | TGTGCCAGCAGTTTATCACTGGGTGCTAATGAAAAACTGTTTTTT
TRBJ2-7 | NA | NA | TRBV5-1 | CASSLRGNQAYEQYF | TGCGCCAGCAGCTTGCGGGGGAATCAAGCCTACGAGCAGTACTTC
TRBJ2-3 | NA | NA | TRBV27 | CASSLLDPSTDTQYF | TGTGCCAGCAGTTTATTAGACCCCAGCACAGATACGCAGTATTTT
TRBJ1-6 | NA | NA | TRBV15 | CATSTKTGHPPLHF | TGTGCCACCAGCACAAAGACAGGTCATCCACCCCTCCACTTT
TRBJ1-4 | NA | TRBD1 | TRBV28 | CASGETGGNEKLFF | TGTGCCAGCGGTGAGACAGGGGGCAATGAAAAACTGTTTTTT
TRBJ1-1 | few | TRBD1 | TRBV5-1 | CASSPTGTEAFF | TGCGCCAGCAGCCCGACAGGGACTGAAGCTTTCTTT
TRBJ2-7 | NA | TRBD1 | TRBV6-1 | CASSRGILYEQYF | TGTGCCAGCAGCAGGGGGATTTTGTACGAGCAGTACTTC
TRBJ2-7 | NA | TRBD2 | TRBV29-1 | CSVRERASGYYEQYF | TGCAGCGTGCGGGAAAGGGCTAGCGGGTATTACGAGCAGTACTTC
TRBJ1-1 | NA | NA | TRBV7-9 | CASSTLDREAFF | TGTGCCAGCAGCACCCTAGACAGGGAAGCTTTCTTT
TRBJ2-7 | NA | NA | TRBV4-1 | CASSQPGGGYEQYF | TGCGCCAGCAGCCAACCAGGGGGAGGGTACGAGCAGTACTTC
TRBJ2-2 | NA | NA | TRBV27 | CASSFGQGELFF | TGTGCCAGCAGTTTCGGACAGGGGGAGCTGTTTTTT
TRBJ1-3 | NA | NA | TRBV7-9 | CASSLQGSSGNTIYF | TGTGCCAGCAGCTTACAGGGGAGCTCTGGAAACACCATATATTTT
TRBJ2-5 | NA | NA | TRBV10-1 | CASSEKELGGETQYF | TGCGCCAGCAGTGAGAAGGAACTAGGAGGCGAGACCCAGTACTTC
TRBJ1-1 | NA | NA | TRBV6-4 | CASSDTRRGTEAFF | TGTGCCAGCAGTGACACGAGGAGAGGGACTGAAGCTTTCTTT
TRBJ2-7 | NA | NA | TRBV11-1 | CASSAWGPEQYF | TGTGCCAGCAGCGCATGGGGGCCCGAGCAGTACTTC
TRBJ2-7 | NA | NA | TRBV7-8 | CASSLGHQFYEQYF | TGTGCCAGCAGCTTAGGCCACCAGTTCTACGAGCAGTACTTC
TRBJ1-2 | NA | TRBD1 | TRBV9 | CASSGIATGGAGYTF | TGTGCCAGCAGCGGAATTGCCACAGGGGGCGCTGGCTACACCTTC
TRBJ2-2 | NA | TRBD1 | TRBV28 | CASSLFRDREVSGELFF | TGTGCCAGCAGTTTATTTAGGGACAGGGAAGTTTCCGGGGAGCTGTTTTTT
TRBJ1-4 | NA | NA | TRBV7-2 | CASSLAYGRNEKLFF | TGTGCCAGCAGCTTAGCGTATGGCAGGAATGAAAAACTGTTTTTT
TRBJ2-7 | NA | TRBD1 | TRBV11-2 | CASSFGTGYYEQYF | TGTGCCAGCAGCTTCGGGACAGGGTACTACGAGCAGTACTTC
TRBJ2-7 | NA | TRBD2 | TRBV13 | CASSPSGRNEQYF | TGTGCCAGCAGCCCTAGCGGGAGAAACGAGCAGTACTTC
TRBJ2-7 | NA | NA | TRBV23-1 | CANEDGTYEQYF | TGCGCCAACGAGGACGGAACCTACGAGCAGTACTTC
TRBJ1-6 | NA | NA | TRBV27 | CASSSPASLNSPLHF | TGTGCCAGCAGTTCCCCGGCGTCTTTAAATTCACCCCTCCACTTT
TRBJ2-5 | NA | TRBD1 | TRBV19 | CASSIGTGSFGETQYF | TGTGCCAGTAGTATCGGGACAGGGTCTTTTGGGGAGACCCAGTACTTC
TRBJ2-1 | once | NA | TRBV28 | CASSRAWSSYNEQFF | TGTGCCAGCAGCCGAGCCTGGAGCTCCTACAATGAGCAGTTCTTC
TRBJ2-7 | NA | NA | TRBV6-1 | CASSARNTYEQYF | TGTGCCAGCAGTGCCAGGAATACCTACGAGCAGTACTTC
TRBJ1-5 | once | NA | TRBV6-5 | CASSPSPPSNQPQHF | TGTGCCAGCAGTCCCTCCCCCCCGAGCAATCAGCCCCAGCATTTT
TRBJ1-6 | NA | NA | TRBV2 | CASIGGSSYNSPLHF | TGTGCCAGCATTGGAGGAAGCTCCTATAATTCGCCCCTCCACTTT
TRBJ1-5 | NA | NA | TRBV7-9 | CASSADGYQPQHF | TGTGCCAGCAGCGCGGACGGATATCAGCCCCAGCATTTT
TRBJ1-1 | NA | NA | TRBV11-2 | CASSLDAGTEAFF | TGTGCCAGCAGCTTAGATGCAGGCACTGAAGCTTTCTTT
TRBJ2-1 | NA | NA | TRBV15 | CATSREWDEQFF | TGTGCCACCAGCAGGGAATGGGATGAGCAGTTCTTC
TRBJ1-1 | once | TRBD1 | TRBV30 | CAWSPQGFTEAFF | TGTGCCTGGAGTCCACAGGGGTTCACTGAAGCTTTCTTT
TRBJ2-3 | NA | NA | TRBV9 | CASSDVPTDTQYF | TGTGCCAGCAGCGACGTTCCAACAGATACGCAGTATTTT
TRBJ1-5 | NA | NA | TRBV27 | CASSPSLGAHSNQPQHF | TGTGCCAGCAGTCCCTCCTTGGGGGCTCATAGCAATCAGCCCCAGCATTTT
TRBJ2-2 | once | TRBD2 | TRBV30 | CAWSGLYGLAANTGELFF | TGTGCCTGGAGCGGACTCTATGGACTAGCGGCGAACACCGGGGAGCTGTTTTTT
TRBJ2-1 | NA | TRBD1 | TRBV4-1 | CASSQGRGQREQFF | TGCGCCAGCAGCCAAGGCAGGGGGCAAAGGGAGCAGTTCTTC
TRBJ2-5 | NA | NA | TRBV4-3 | CASSQDARLEGQWTQYF | TGCGCCAGCAGCCAAGATGCCAGACTAGAAGGCCAATGGACCCAGTACTTC
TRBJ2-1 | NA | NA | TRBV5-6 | CASSLLLSSYNEQFF | TGTGCCAGCAGCTTACTTCTTAGCTCCTACAATGAGCAGTTCTTC
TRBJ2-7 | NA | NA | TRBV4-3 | CASSGRSWAGSYEQYF | TGCGCCAGCAGCGGTAGGTCGTGGGCGGGTTCCTACGAGCAGTACTTC
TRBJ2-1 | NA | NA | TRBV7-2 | CASSLALWRSNEQFF | TGTGCCAGCAGCTTAGCGCTGTGGCGCTCCAATGAGCAGTTCTTC
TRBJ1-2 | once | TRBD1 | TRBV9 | CASSPSGTGLLYGYTF | TGTGCCAGCAGCCCCAGTGGGACAGGGTTACTCTATGGCTACACCTTC
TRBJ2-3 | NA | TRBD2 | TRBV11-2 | CASSSQAGGITDTQYF | TGTGCCAGCAGCTCCCAAGCGGGGGGCATCACAGATACGCAGTATTTT
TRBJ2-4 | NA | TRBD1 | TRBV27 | CASGQGAYIQYF | TGTGCCAGTGGACAGGGGGCATACATTCAGTACTTC
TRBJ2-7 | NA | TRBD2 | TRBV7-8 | CASSLSDSGASYEQYF | TGTGCCAGCAGCTTATCGGATAGCGGGGCCTCCTACGAGCAGTACTTC
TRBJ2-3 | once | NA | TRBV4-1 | CASSHGGNTDTQYF | TGCGCCAGCAGCCACGGCGGGAACACAGATACGCAATATTTT
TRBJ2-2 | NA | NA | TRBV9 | CASSGGESWGRHTGELFF | TGTGCCAGCAGCGGAGGGGAGTCTTGGGGGAGGCACACCGGGGAGCTGTTTTTT
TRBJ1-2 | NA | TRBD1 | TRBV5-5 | CASSSTHGQANYGYTF | TGTGCCAGCAGCTCGACACACGGACAGGCTAACTATGGCTACACCTTC
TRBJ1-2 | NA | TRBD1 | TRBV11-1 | CASSWGQEAVYGYTF | TGTGCCAGCAGCTGGGGACAGGAGGCGGTTTATGGCTACACCTTC